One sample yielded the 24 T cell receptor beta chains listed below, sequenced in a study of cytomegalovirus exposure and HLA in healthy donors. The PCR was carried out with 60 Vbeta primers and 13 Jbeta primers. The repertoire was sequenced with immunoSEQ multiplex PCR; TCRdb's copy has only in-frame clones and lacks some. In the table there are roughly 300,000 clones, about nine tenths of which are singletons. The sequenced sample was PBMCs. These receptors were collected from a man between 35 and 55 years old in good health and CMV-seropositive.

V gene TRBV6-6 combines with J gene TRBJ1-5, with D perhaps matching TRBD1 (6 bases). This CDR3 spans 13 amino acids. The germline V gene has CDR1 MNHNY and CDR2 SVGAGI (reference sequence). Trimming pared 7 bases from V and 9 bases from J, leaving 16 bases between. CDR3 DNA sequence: TGTGCCAGCAAAAATTTAGGGGGTCCGCCCCAGCATTTT. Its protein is CASKNLGGPPQHF.

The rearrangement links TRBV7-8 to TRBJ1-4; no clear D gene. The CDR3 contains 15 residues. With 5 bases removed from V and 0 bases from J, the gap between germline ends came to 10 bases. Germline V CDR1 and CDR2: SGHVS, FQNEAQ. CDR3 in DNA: TGTGCCAGCAGCGTCGTGAGAGCAACTAATGAAAAACTGTTTTTT. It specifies CASSVVRATNEKLFF.

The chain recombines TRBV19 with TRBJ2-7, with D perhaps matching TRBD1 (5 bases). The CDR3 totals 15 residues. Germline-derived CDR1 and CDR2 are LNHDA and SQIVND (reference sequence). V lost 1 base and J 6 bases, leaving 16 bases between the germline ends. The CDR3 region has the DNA TGTGCCAGTAGTATAGTACCCGACAGCAGGGCCGAGCAGTACTTC. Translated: CASSIVPDSRAEQYF.

The CDR3 coding sequence is TGTGCCAGCAGCTTTAGCGGGATGGAGACCCAGTACTTC. This translates into CASSFSGMETQYF. The V call is TRBV5-6, the J call TRBJ2-5; TRBD2 matches at 8 bases. CDR1 is SGHDT and CDR2 is YYEEEE in the germline V gene. With 2 bases clipped from V and 5 bases from J, the junction kept 2 bases outside the gene matches. The CDR3 has 13 amino acids.

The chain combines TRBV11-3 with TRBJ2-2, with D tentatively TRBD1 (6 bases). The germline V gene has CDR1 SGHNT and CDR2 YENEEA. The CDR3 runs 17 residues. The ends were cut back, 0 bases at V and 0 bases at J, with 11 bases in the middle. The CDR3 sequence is CASSLDRPGANTGELFF. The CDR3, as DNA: TGTGCCAGCAGCTTAGATCGTCCAGGGGCGAACACCGGGGAGCTGTTTTTT.

The CDR3 DNA reads as TGCGCCAGCAGCCAAGAGCCGGTACTAGCGGGAGAAGAGACCCAGTACTTC. Its protein product is CASSQEPVLAGEETQYF. The chain carries TRBV4-3 and TRBJ2-5; 11 bases align to TRBD2. CDR1 is LGHNA, CDR2 YSLEER, per germline. Trimming cost V 0 bases and J 3 bases; bases outside gene matches: 6. The CDR3 is 17 residues long.

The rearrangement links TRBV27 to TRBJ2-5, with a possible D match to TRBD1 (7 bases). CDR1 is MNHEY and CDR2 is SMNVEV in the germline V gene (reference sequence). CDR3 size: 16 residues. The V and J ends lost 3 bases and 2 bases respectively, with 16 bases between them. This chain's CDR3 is CASSFRWRGRQETQYF. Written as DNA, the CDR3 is TGTGCCAGCAGTTTCCGTTGGAGGGGGCGTCAAGAGACCCAGTACTTC.

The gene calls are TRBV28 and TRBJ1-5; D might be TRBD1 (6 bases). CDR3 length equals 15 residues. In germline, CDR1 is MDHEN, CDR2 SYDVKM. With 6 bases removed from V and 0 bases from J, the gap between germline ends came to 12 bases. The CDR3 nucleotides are TGTGCCAGCAGAATGACAGGCTATAGCAATCAGCCCCAGCATTTT. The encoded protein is CASRMTGYSNQPQHF.

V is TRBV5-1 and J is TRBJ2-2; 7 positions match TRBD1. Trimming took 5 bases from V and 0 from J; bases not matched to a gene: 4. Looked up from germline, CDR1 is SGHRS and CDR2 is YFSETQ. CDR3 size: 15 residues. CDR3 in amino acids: CASRAGTANTGELFF. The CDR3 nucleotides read TGCGCCAGCAGAGCCGGGACAGCGAACACCGGGGAGCTGTTTTTT.

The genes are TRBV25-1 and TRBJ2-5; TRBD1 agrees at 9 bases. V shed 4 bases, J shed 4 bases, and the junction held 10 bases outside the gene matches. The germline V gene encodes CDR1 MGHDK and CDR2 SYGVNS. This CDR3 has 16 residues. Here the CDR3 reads CASSGGRDRVLETQYF. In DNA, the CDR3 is TGTGCCAGCAGTGGGGGCCGGGACAGGGTCTTAGAGACCCAGTACTTC.

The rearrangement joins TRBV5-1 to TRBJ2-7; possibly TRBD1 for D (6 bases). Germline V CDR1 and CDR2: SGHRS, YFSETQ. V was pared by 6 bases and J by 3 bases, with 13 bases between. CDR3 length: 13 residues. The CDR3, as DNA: TGCGCCAGCAATACAGGGAATGGCTACGAGCAGTACTTC. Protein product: CASNTGNGYEQYF. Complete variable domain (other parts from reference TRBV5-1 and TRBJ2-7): KAGVTQTPRYLIKTRGQQVTLSCSPISGHRSVSWYQQTPGQGLQFLFEYFSETQRNKGNFPGRFSGRQFSNSRSEMNVSTLELGDSALYLCASNTGNGYEQYFGPGTRLTVT.

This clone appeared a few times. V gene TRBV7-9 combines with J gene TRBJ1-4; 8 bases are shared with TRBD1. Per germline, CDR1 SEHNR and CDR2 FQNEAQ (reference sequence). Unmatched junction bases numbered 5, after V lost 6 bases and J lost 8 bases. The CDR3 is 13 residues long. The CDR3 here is CASRGQGHEKLFF. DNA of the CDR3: TGTGCCAGCAGAGGACAGGGACACGAAAAACTGTTTTTT.

The CDR3, as DNA: TGTGCCAGCAGCCCCGGGACAGGGAGTCCCTACGAGCAGTACTTC. Its translation: CASSPGTGSPYEQYF. This sequence joins TRBV27 and TRBJ2-7; 9 bases align to TRBD1. The CDR3 spans 15 residues. Trimming at V came to 6 bases and at J to 2 bases, leaving 8 bases not matched to a gene. The V gene's germline CDR1 is MNHEY and CDR2 SMNVEV (reference sequence).

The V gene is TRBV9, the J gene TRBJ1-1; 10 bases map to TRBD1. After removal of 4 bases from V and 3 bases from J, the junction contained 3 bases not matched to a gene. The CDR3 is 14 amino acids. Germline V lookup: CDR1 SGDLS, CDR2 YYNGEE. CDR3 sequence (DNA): TGTGCCAGCAGCCGACAGGGGGCAGACACTGAAGCTTTCTTT. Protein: CASSRQGADTEAFF.

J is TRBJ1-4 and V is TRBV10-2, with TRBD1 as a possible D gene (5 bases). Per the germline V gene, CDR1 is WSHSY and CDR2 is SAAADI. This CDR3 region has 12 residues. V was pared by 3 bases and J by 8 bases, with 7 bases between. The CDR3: CASSDREEKLFF. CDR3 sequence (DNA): TGCGCCAGCAGTGACAGGGAAGAAAAACTGTTTTTT.

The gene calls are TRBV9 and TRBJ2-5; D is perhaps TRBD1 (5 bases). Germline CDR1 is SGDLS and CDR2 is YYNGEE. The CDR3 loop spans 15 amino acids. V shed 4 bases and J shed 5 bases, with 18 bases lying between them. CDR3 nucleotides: TGTGCCAGCAGCCCCCGACGTGGGGCAGGGGAGACCCAGTACTTC. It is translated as CASSPRRGAGETQYF. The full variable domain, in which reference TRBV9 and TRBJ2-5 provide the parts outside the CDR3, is DSGVTQTPKHLITATGQRVTLRCSPRSGDLSVYWYQQSLDQGLQFLIQYYNGEERAKGNILERFSAQQFPDLHSELNLSSLELGDSALYFCASSPRRGAGETQYFGPGTRLLVL.

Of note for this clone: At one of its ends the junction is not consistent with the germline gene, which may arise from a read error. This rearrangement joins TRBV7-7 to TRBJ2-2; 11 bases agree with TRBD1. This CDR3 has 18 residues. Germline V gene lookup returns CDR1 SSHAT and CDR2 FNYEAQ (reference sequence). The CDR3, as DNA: TGTGCTAGCAGCCCCCAGTCGGGACAGGGGGGCGACACCGGGGAGCTGTTTTTT. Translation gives CASSPQSGQGGDTGELFF.

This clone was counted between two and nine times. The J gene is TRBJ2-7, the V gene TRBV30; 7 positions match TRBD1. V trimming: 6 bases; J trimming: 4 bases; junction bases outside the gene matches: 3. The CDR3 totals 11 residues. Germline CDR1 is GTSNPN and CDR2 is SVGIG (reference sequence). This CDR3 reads CACGTVYEQYF. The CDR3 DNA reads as TGTGCCTGCGGGACAGTATACGAGCAGTACTTC.

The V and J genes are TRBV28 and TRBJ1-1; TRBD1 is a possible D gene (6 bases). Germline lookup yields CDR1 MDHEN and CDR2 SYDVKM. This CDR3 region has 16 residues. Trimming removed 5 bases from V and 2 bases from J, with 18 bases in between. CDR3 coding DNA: TGTGCCAGCAGTATTGACAGGACGAATTCAAACACTGAAGCTTTCTTT. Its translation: CASSIDRTNSNTEAFF.

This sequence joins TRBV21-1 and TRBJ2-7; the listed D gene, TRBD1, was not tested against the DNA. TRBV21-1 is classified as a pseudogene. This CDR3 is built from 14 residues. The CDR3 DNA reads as TGTGCCAGCAGGCCGGGACAGGGGTTCTACGAGCAGTACTTC. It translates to CASRPGQGFYEQYF.

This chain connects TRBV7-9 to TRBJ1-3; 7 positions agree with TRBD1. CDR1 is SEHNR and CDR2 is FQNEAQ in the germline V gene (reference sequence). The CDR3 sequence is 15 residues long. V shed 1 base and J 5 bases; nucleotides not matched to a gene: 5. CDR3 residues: CASSLEGGFRNTIYF. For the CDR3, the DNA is TGTGCCAGCAGCTTAGAAGGGGGCTTCAGAAACACCATATATTTT.

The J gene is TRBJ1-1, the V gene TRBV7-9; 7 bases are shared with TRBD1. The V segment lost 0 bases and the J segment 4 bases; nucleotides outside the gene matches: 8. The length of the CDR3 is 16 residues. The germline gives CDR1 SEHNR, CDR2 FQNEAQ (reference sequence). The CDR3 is CASSLAWGAGGTEAFF. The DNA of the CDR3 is TGTGCCAGCAGCTTAGCGTGGGGGGCAGGGGGCACTGAAGCTTTCTTT.

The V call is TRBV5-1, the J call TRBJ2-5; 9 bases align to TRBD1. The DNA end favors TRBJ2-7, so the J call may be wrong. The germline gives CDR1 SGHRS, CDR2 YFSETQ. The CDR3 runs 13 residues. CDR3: CASSLTGGGEQYF. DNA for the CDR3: TGCGCCAGCAGCTTAACAGGGGGCGGCGAGCAGTACTTC.

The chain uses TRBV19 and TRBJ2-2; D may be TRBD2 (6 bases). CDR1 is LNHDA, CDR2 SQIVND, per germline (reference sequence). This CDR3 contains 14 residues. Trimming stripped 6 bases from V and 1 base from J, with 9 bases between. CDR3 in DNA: TGTGCCAGTAGAGGGAGGAGGAACACCGGGGAGCTGTTTTTT. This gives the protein CASRGRRNTGELFF.